The clone carrying this TCR beta chain has just a few counts. Its antigen is unknown. This specimen belongs to a study of cytomegalovirus exposure and HLA in healthy donors. Findings of the study overall: Owing to their indistinguishability, certain V segments, notably TRBV6-2 and TRBV6-3, were excluded. Generally TCR sequences proved uncommon, though certain public TCRs appeared in numerous donors. The study listed about 150 cytomegalovirus-associated TCR beta chains. As was reported, the HLA-A and HLA-B alleles of most subjects were accurately predicted from TCR beta sequences.

The CDR3 runs 16 residues. V was clipped by 5 bases and J by 5 bases; unmatched bases: 14. Germline V gene lookup returns CDR1 SEHNR and CDR2 FQNEAQ (reference sequence). The PCR used 60 Vbeta and 13 Jbeta primers. Produced via immunoSEQ multiplex PCR; TCRdb's table is partial and in-frame only. The sample has over 150,000 clones, roughly 80% seen once. The chain recombines TRBV7-9 with TRBJ1-2; TRBD1 agrees at 7 bases. The TCR originated in a man aged 18-30 years in good health and CMV-seronegative. Material for sequencing was PBMCs. In nucleotides, the CDR3 is TGTGCCAGCAGCACCCGGACAGGAACAGTCTCGTATGGCTACACCTTC. Translated, it gives CASSTRTGTVSYGYTF.